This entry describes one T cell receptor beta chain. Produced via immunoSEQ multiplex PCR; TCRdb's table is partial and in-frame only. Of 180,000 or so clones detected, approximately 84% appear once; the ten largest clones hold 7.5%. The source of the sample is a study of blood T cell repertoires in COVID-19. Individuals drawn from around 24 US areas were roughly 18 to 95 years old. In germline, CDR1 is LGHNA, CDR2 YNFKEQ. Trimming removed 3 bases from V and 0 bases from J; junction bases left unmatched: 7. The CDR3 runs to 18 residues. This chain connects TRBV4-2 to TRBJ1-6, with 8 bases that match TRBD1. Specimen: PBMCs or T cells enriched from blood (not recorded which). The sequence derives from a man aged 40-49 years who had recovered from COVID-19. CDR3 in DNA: TGTGCCAGCAGCCAGGCGACAGGGGAAGACTCCTATAATTCACCCCTCCACTTT. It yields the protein CASSQATGEDSYNSPLHF.